The 17 T cell receptor beta chains listed next were all sequenced from one sample in a study of blood T cell repertoires in COVID-19. The data were produced by immunoSEQ multiplex PCR, yet TCRdb's version contains in-frame clones alone and is incomplete. The sample records 110,000 to 150,000 clones, around 81% being singletons. The sequenced sample consisted of peripheral blood. Receptors originate from a human donor in a cohort sampled during active COVID-19.

V gene TRBV19 combines with J gene TRBJ1-4; D is perhaps TRBD1 (5 bases). The CDR3 sequence is 15 residues long. Germline values: CDR1 LNHDA, CDR2 SQIVND (reference sequence). The germline V and J ends were trimmed by 7 bases and 1 base, with 13 bases remaining between them. Written as DNA, the CDR3 is TGTGCCAGTACCCTCGCCGGGGGAACTAATGAAAAACTGTTTTTT. Translating it yields CASTLAGGTNEKLFF.

The V call is TRBV19, the J call TRBJ1-1, with unresolved D. Germline values: CDR1 LNHDA, CDR2 SQIVND (reference sequence). The CDR3 is made up of 13 amino acids. V was pared by 3 bases and J by 10 bases, with 15 bases between. The CDR3 DNA is TGTGCCAGTAGTATGGAGGCTCCGATCCGAGCTTTCTTT. As protein: CASSMEAPIRAFF.

V and J are TRBV24-1 and TRBJ1-1; D not resolved. This CDR3 comprises 15 residues. CDR1 and CDR2 from the germline V gene are KGHDR and SFDVKD. V was clipped by 7 bases and J by 3 bases, with 17 bases between them. The CDR3 region is CATRSSLKLDTEAFF. The CDR3 DNA is TGTGCCACCAGGTCGAGCCTCAAGCTCGACACTGAAGCTTTCTTT.

The CDR3, as DNA: TGTGCCAGTAGTATAGTCCTCGGGAGGGGTTCGGGCAATCAGCCCCAGCATTTT. This sequence encodes CASSIVLGRGSGNQPQHF. V usage is TRBV19 and J usage is TRBJ1-5; D is perhaps TRBD1 (5 bases). Germline values: CDR1 LNHDA, CDR2 SQIVND (reference sequence). V lost 1 base and J lost 2, with 18 bases in between. The CDR3 runs 18 residues.

This clone was seen a handful of times. This rearrangement joins TRBV28 to TRBJ1-2; the match to TRBD1 covers 10 bases. J lost 3 bases, V lost 6 bases, and 7 bases had no gene match. Germline CDR1 and CDR2: MDHEN and SYDVKM. The CDR3 loop spans 15 amino acids. The CDR3 DNA reads TGTGCCAGCAGCTCATATGGACAGGGGGACTATGGCTACACCTTC. Translating gives CASSSYGQGDYGYTF.

The chain couples TRBV27 to TRBJ1-3, with D perhaps matching TRBD1 (5 bases). The CDR3 is 15 residues long. Germline loops: CDR1 MNHEY, CDR2 SMNVEV (reference sequence). Trimming left V 6 bases short and J 0 bases short, with 12 bases between. The CDR3 DNA is TGTGCCAGCAGCTCAGGGAGGGGCTCTGGAAACACCATATATTTT. Protein product: CASSSGRGSGNTIYF.

The chain combines TRBV2 with TRBJ2-5, with 7 bases that match TRBD1. From germline, CDR1 is SNHLY and CDR2 FYNNEI. The CDR3 totals 15 residues. After removal of 8 bases from V and 2 bases from J, the junction contained 11 bases not matched to a gene. The CDR3 spells CASWEMPGQQETQYF. The CDR3 bases are TGTGCCAGCTGGGAAATGCCGGGACAGCAAGAGACCCAGTACTTC.

A few counts support this clone. The chain is built from TRBV19 and TRBJ2-7, with D possibly matching TRBD1 (7 bases). There are 15 residues in the CDR3. V lost 7 bases and J 5 bases, leaving 21 bases between the germline ends. CDR1 is LNHDA and CDR2 is SQIVND in the germline V gene (reference sequence). CDR3 nucleotides: TGTGCCAGTACCCCTGAGGGGGCGCGGGACAACGAGCAGTACTTC. Translating gives CASTPEGARDNEQYF.

V and J are TRBV7-2 and TRBJ2-3, with 7 bases fitting TRBD1. The germline gives CDR1 SGHTA, CDR2 FQGNSA. CDR3 size: 15 residues. V dropped 6 bases and J dropped 8; count of bases not matched to a gene: 14. This chain's CDR3 is CASRGGRDRTSTQYF. CDR3 bases: TGTGCCAGCAGGGGTGGACGGGACAGAACCTCTACGCAGTATTTT.

This chain links TRBV19 with TRBJ1-2; D ambiguous. There are 14 residues in the CDR3. V was pared by 4 bases and J by 4 bases, with 13 bases between. Germline CDR1 reads LNHDA; CDR2 reads SQIVND (reference sequence). The CDR3 reads CASSKAASGYGYTF. The CDR3, as DNA: TGTGCCAGTAGTAAGGCGGCTTCTGGCTATGGCTACACCTTC.

The chain carries TRBV6-5 and TRBJ1-5; TRBD1 aligns across 9 bases. In germline, CDR1 is MNHEY, CDR2 SVGAGI. V lost 6 bases to trimming and J lost 3 bases; unmatched junction nucleotides: 6. The CDR3 extends over 15 amino acids. CDR3 amino acids: CASRSTGGFNQPQHF. In nucleotides, the CDR3 is TGTGCCAGCAGATCGACAGGGGGTTTCAATCAGCCCCAGCATTTT.

The chain couples TRBV12-5 to TRBJ2-3; tentatively, D is TRBD2 (5 bases). Germline assignment: CDR1 LGHNT and CDR2 FRNRAP. The CDR3 extends over 17 amino acids. V dropped 0 bases and J dropped 4 bases, with 17 bases sitting between them. The CDR3 DNA reads TGTGCTAGTGGTTTGGTACTAAGCCTAGCCGGGCCAGATACGCAGTATTTT. Translation: CASGLVLSLAGPDTQYF.

V and J are TRBV15 and TRBJ1-2; D is unresolved. Germline CDR1 and CDR2: LNHNV and YYDKDF (reference sequence). V shed 3 bases and J shed 3 bases, with 8 bases lying between them. This CDR3 is 13 amino acids long. This CDR3 is CATSRLRDYGYTF. For the CDR3, the DNA is TGTGCCACCAGCAGGCTCCGAGACTATGGCTACACCTTC.

The CDR3 DNA reads as TGTGCCAGCAGCTTCTATCTAGCGGGGGCCGGGGAGCTGTTTTTT. Amino acids: CASSFYLAGAGELFF. The genes are TRBV5-5 and TRBJ2-2; 10 positions agree with TRBD2. V lost 2 bases and J lost 6; bases outside the gene matches: 4. CDR1 is SGHKS and CDR2 is YYEKEE in the germline V gene (reference sequence). The CDR3 extends over 15 amino acids.

The chain recombines TRBV27 with TRBJ2-7, with 8 bases that match TRBD1. CDR3 size: 13 residues. The germline CDR1 and CDR2 sequences are MNHEY and SMNVEV (reference sequence). Germline trimming cut 6 bases from V and 5 bases from J; bases unmatched to any gene: 6. This CDR3 is CASRPTGVHEQYF. The CDR3 DNA is TGTGCCAGCAGGCCGACAGGGGTCCACGAGCAGTACTTC.

This sequence joins TRBV18 and TRBJ2-1; weak D call: TRBD2 (6 bases). Germline V gene sequence: CDR1 KGHSH, CDR2 LQKENI. The V end lost 5 bases, the J end lost 4 bases, and 12 bases lay between the germline ends. This CDR3 is built from 14 residues. The CDR3, as DNA: TGTGCCAGCTCAGGTAGCGGAGTTTACAATGAGCAGTTCTTC. Translation: CASSGSGVYNEQFF.

The DNA for the CDR3 is TGCGCCAGCAGCCAAGATCCGGGACTAGCGGGAAGGAGTGAGCAGTTCTTC. Translated, it gives CASSQDPGLAGRSEQFF. The chain uses TRBV4-3 and TRBJ2-1; 13 nucleotides line up with TRBD2. The CDR3 is 17 amino acids. V dropped 0 bases and J dropped 9; count of bases not matched to a gene: 8. Germline loops: CDR1 LGHNA, CDR2 YSLEER.